The entry that follows covers one TCR beta chain sequence. Its antigen is not known. The sample comes from a study of cytomegalovirus exposure and HLA in healthy donors. Primers for the PCR totalled 60 Vbeta and 13 Jbeta. Assay: immunoSEQ multiplex PCR; the TCRdb copy retains only in-frame clones and omits some. The sample lists 150,000 or so clones, around 80% occurring once. CDR3 length equals 16 residues. The germline V gene encodes CDR1 LGHNA and CDR2 YSLEER. The junction had 6 bases not matched to a gene; V was cut back by 0 bases and J by 6 bases. Whole-study results and caveats: Available immune exposure information was restricted to CMV serostatus only.

The chain uses TRBV4-3 and TRBJ2-3; 10 bases are a match to TRBD1. The sequence was collected from a man aged 35-49 years in good health and CMV-seropositive. Sequencing used PBMCs. The CDR3 spells CASSQDGQGVGDTQYF. CDR3 bases: TGCGCCAGCAGCCAAGATGGACAGGGGGTCGGGGATACGCAGTATTTT.